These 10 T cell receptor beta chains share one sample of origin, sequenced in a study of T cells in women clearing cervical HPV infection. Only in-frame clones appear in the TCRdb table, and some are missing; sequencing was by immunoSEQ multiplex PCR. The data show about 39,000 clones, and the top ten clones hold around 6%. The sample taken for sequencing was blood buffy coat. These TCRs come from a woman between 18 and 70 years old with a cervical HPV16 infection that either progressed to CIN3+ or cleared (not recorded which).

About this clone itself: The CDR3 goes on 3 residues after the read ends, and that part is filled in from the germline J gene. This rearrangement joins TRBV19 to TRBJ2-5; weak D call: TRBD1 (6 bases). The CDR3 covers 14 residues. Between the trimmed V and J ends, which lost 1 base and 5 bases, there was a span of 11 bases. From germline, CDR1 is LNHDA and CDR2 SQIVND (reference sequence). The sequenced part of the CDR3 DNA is TGTGCCAGTAGTATAGGAACAGGGCTCGAGACC. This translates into CASSIGTGLET. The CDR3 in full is CASSIGTGLETQYF.

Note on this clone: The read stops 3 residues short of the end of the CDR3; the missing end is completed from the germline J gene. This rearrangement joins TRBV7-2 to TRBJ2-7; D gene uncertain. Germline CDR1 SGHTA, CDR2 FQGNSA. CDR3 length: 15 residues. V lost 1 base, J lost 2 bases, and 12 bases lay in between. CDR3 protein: CASSLGTFKAYEQYF. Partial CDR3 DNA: TGTGCCAGCAGCTTAGGCACATTTAAGGCCTACGAG.

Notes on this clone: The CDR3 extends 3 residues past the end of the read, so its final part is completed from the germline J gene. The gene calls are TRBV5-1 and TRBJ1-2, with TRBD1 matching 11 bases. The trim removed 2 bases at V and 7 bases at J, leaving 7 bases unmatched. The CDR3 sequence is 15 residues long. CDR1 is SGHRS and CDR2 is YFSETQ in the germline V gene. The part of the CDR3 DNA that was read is TGCGCCAGCAGCTTACCGGGACAGGGGGTATCTGGC. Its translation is CASSLPGQGVSG. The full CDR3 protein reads CASSLPGQGVSGYTF.

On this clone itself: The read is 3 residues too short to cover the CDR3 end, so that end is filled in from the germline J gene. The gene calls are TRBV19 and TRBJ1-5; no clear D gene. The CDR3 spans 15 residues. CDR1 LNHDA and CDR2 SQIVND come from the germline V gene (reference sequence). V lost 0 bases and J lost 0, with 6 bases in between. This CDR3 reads CASSIEGLSNQPQHF. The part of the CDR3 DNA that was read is TGTGCCAGTAGTATAGAAGGTCTTAGCAATCAGCCC.

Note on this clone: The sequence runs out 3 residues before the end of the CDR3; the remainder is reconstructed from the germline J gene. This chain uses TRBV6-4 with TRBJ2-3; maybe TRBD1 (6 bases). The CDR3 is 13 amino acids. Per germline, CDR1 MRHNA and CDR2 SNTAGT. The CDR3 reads CASSDGGGKTQYF. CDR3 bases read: TGTGCCAGCAGTGACGGGGGCGGAAAGACG.

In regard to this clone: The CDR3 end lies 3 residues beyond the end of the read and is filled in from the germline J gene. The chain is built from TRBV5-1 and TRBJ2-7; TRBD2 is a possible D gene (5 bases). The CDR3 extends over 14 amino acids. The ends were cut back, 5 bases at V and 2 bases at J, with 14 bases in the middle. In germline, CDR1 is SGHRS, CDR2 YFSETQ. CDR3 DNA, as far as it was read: TGCGCCAGCAGGGTCGGGGAGTTTGCCTACGAG. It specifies CASRVGEFAYE. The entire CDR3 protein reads CASRVGEFAYEQYF.

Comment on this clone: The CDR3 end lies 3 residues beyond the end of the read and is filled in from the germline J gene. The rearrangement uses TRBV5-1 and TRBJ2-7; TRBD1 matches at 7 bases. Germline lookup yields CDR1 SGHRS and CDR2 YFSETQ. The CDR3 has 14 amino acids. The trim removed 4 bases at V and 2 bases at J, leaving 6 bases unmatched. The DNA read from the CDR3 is TGCGCCAGCAGCCGTGGGACAGAACCCTACGAG. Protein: CASSRGTEPYE. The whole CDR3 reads CASSRGTEPYEQYF.

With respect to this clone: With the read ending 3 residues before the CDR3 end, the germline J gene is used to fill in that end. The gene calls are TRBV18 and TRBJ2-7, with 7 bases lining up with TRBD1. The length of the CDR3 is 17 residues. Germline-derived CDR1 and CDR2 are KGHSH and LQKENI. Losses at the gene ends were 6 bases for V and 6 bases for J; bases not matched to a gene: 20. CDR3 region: CASSRRQGPLGDSEQYF. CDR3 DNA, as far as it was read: TGTGCCAGCTCCCGCCGACAGGGACCTTTGGGTGACAGCGAG.

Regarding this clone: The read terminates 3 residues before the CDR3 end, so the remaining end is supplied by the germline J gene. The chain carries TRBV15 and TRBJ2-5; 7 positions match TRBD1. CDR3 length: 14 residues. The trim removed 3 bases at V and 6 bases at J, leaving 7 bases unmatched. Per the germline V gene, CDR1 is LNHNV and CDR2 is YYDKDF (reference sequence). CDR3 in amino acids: CATSSSDRVKTQYF. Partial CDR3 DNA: TGTGCCACCAGCAGCTCCGACAGGGTAAAGACC.

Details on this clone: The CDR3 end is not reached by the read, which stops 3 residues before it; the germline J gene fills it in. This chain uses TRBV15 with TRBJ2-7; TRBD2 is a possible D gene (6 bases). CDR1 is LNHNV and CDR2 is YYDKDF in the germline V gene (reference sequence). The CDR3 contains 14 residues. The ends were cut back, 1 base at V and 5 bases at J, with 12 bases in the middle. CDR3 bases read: TGTGCCACCAGCAGAGGGGGGGTGTTACACGAG. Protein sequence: CATSRGGVLHE. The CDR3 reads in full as CATSRGGVLHEQYF.